This TCR beta chain comes out of a study of blood T cell repertoires in COVID-19 (TCRdb year 2020). About the study as a whole: The collaborator samples originated in the United States, Italy and Spain and spanned the acute and convalescent phases of COVID-19. Sample metadata almost always included a de-identified subject ID, COVID-19 status, age in years and sex. The repertoires were made available in a free public database intended to serve as a resource for research on the immune response to SARS-CoV-2. Samples were obtained from the ongoing ImmuneRACE study (first 160 participants) and from some 1,200 subjects provided by 6 global collaborators. Where HLA class I and class II types were available, the types were taken from metadata supplied by the sample provider, not from assay-based typing. The material from the prospective study consisted of cDNA or gDNA derived from T cells, B-cell-depleted T cells, or PBMCs. Deeply sampled blood TCRbeta repertoires from subjects exposed to, actively infected with, or recovered from COVID-19 were included in the dataset. Beyond this particular receptor, the publication reports: Clinical and demographic metadata were provided uncurated, with the amount varying by source and participant.

Collaborating institutions collected whole blood in K2EDTA tubes following their own protocols. For TCRbeta analysis, collaborator samples were shipped as frozen whole blood, as isolated PBMCs, or as DNA extracted from either sample type. For this clone: No antigen is known for it. No much larger clone exists at a distance of one base, and base qualities are not known.

TCRbeta CDR3 regions were amplified from genomic DNA using the immunoSEQ Assay, a bias-controlled multiplex PCR. From the authors' description of their analysis: Within the assay, amplification of reference gene primers was used to estimate how many nucleated cells each sample contained. To quantify the absolute abundance of each unique TCRbeta CDR3 rearrangement, sequence reads were collapsed and filtered. Productive Simpson clonality was computed per sample as the square root of Simpson's diversity index over productive rearrangements. Here the immuneACCESS table is served through TCRdb, limited to in-frame sequences with V and J called. Missing clones are a known gap in these copies; in checked studies unresolved V genes cover under half, and the rest lacks a known reason. Clonal size and the V and J genes are those of that table, whereas D and trimming came from the DNA. For this sample there are approximately 98,000 clones; roughly 82% appear just once. Around 19% of the sample comes from the top ten.

From cysteine to phenylalanine, the CDR3 is 15 amino acids long. Of all the DNA, just the CDR3 is kept, 45 bases in frame from base 1. The germline V gene provides CDR1 SGHRS and CDR2 YFSETQ. Trimming accounts for 1 base at V and 6 bases at J, while the number of junction bases matched to no gene is 5. The sample was peripheral blood. The chain was built from TRBV5-1 and TRBJ1-1, with 11 bases matching TRBD1. This TCR derives from a man older than 75 with acute or convalescent COVID-19. The CDR3 here reads CASSLIGQGASEAFF. Read as DNA, the sequence is TGCGCCAGCAGCTTGATCGGACAGGGGGCTTCTGAAGCTTTCTTT. Here the CDR3 is joined to the reference TRBV5-1 and TRBJ1-1 genes, and the full variable domain is: KAGVTQTPRYLIKTRGQQVTLSCSPISGHRSVSWYQQTPGQGLQFLFEYFSETQRNKGNFPGRFSGRQFSNSRSEMNVSTLELGDSALYLCASSLIGQGASEAFFGQGTRLTVV.